This T cell receptor (beta chain) comes out of a study of technical replicates of blood from several donors. Germline loops: CDR1 SGHNT, CDR2 YYREEE (reference sequence). The trim removed 4 bases at V and 6 bases at J, leaving 10 bases unmatched. The CDR3 spans 15 residues. Sequencing used immunoSEQ multiplex PCR; TCRdb keeps in-frame clones, though not all of them. The sample comprises some 82,000 clones, around 94% of which are singletons, and about 0.39% rests with the top ten. The sequencing input was T cells isolated from PBMCs. This clonotype was obtained from a human donor in good health. This chain links TRBV5-4 with TRBJ2-1, with 7 bases fitting TRBD1. Here the CDR3 DNA reads TGTGCCAGCAGCCCGAAACCGGGACAGACCAATGAGCAGTTCTTC. Protein sequence: CASSPKPGQTNEQFF.